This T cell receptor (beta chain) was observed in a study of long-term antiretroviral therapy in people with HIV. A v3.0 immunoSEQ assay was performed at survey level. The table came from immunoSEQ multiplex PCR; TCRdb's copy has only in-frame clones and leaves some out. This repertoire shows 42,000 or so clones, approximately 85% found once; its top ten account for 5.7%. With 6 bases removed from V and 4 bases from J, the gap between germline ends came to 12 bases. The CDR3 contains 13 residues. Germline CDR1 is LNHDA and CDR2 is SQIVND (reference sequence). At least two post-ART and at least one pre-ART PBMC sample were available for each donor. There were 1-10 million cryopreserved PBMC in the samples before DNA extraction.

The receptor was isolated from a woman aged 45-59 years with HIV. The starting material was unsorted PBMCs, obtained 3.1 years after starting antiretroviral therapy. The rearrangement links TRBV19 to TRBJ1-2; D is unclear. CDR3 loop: CASSAGRVYGYTF. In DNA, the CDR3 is TGTGCCAGTAGCGCCGGGAGGGTCTATGGCTACACCTTC.